This T cell receptor (beta chain) stems from a study of cytomegalovirus exposure and HLA in healthy donors (dated by TCRdb to 2015 to 2018). Context from the whole study: A later analysis indicated that the 130 or so validation repertoires were generated on the platform also employed for the roughly 650 repertoires of the first cohort. The study was designed to test whether signatures of past pathogen exposure could be identified by cataloging public T cell receptors. Besides the first cohort of 666 subjects, a separate validation cohort made up of 120 different subjects was used. High-throughput TCR immunosequencing, statistical association of individual TCRs with disease status, and machine learning were combined to predict cytomegalovirus infection status. Points the paper makes about the study in general: The authors suggested that the approach could potentially be generalized to other disease states and immunological phenotypes. A total of around 150 TCR beta chains were listed by the study as associated with cytomegalovirus. Across donors, most TCR sequences were observed very rarely, whereas some public TCRs were present in many individuals. Cytomegalovirus status was reported to be diagnosed by the classifier with high specificity and sensitivity in both the original and validation cohorts. A few of the identified cytomegalovirus-associated TCR beta chains were confirmed in vitro to be specific for cytomegalovirus antigens. The validation cohort had no HLA typing available for a later analysis, so co-occurrence within that cohort was assessed over all 110 or so repertoires. In a later analysis, TCRs clustered in the first cohort were found to also tend to co-occur in the 110 or so validation repertoires, with 85% to 95% of cluster scores above 0.

The CDR3 starts with the cysteine, ends with the phenylalanine, and has 15 residues. Only the CDR3 DNA is retained, 45 bases long and in frame from the first base. Reading the germline V gene gives CDR1 MDHEN and CDR2 SYDVKM. After removal of 7 bases from V and 6 bases from J, the junction retains 6 bases not matched to a gene. Regarding this clone: The clone's antigen remains unknown. Nothing much larger sits one base from this clone, and base qualities are not available.

Libraries came from the immunoSEQ multiplex PCR assay. Concerning the study's data processing: A statistical classification framework was developed to diagnose cytomegalovirus status using the catalog of TCR beta chain sequences. In its TCRdb copy, this immuneACCESS table keeps in-frame sequences only and misses some clones. Where compared with another copy, unresolved V genes explain less than half of these, and the others have no known cause. V, J and clone size were drawn from that table, and D and trimming were deduced from the DNA. The sample data list about 280,000 clones, and roughly 90% of these were observed just once. The ten top clones hold approximately 0.95% of the sample. Donors formed part of the validation cohort, which comprised over a hundred subjects and was distinct from the first cohort of 666 subjects.

The V gene is TRBV28 and the J gene is TRBJ1-6; 10 nucleotides in the junction match TRBD1. The source is a woman aged 18 to 35 in good health and CMV-seronegative. The sample consisted of PBMCs. The nucleotide sequence is given as TGTGCCAGCAAGGGGGGGACAGGGGTTAATTCACCCCTCCACTTT. Translated, this is CASKGGTGVNSPLHF.